Below are 15 T cell receptor beta chains sequenced from a single sample in a study of spatial heterogeneity in lung cancer. Regarding the study as a whole: How many expanded intratumoral alpha and beta TCRs were present tracked the tumor mutation count, which was a count of nonsynonymous mutations.

TCRdb re-derived calls from the 5' RACE reads in MiXCR, one entry per CDR3 protein. The repertoire holds 4,000 to 5,500 distinct CDR3 sequences, with approximately 13% as singletons. Noted time point: sample taken at primary tumor resection. Their target antigens are unknown. The sample was lung tumor tissue, taken at surgery. The receptors were gathered from a male donor with early-stage non-small cell lung cancer.

In its sample, this clonotype ranks as medium-sized. Being off target in a library aimed at alpha chains, this beta chain has a size of little meaning. The CDR3 is CASSPGGGRDGYTF. The DNA of the CDR3 is TGTGCCAGCAGCCCAGGCGGGGGACGGGATGGCTACACCTTC. The chain has TRBV11-3 and TRBJ1-2, with D possibly TRBD1 on 5 matching bases. The CDR3 length is 14 residues. Trimming cost V 5 bases and J 6 bases, with 16 bases left between them. Germline V gives CDR1 SGHNT, CDR2 YENEEA.

This clonotype was picked up many times. This beta chain is an off-target read within a library intended for alpha chains, so its frequency means little. Here the CDR3 DNA reads TGTGCCTGGAGTGTAGGTTCCGGAGTCTACAATGAGCAGTTCTTC. Its translation: CAWSVGSGVYNEQFF. The J gene is TRBJ2-1, the V gene TRBV30; no reliable D call. The CDR3 length is 15 residues. V was trimmed by 0 bases and J by 3 bases, leaving 12 bases between them. CDR1 and CDR2 (germline): GTSNPN, SVGIG (reference sequence). The full variable domain, in which reference TRBV30 and TRBJ2-1 provide the parts outside the CDR3, is SQTIHQWPATLVQPVGSPLSLECTVEGTSNPNLYWYRQAAGRGLQLLFYSVGIGQISSEVPQNLSASRPQDRQFILSSKKLLLSDSGFYLCAWSVGSGVYNEQFFGPGTRLTVL.

Within the sample, this clonotype is medium-sized. This beta chain was picked up by a library intended for alpha chains and is off target, so its count carries little meaning. This chain links TRBV19 with TRBJ1-6, with 11 bases matching TRBD1. V lost 3 bases and J lost 10; bases outside the gene matches: 5. The CDR3 loop spans 15 amino acids. In germline, CDR1 is LNHDA, CDR2 SQIVND (reference sequence). The CDR3, as DNA: TGTGCCAGTAGTATGTCGGGACAGGGGGGATCACCCCTCCACTTT. It yields the protein CASSMSGQGGSPLHF.

At least ten counts were recorded for this clonotype. A library prepared for alpha chains yielded this beta chain as an off-target read; its size is of little meaning. The chain recombines TRBV4-1 with TRBJ1-2; no clear D. V was clipped by 0 bases and J by 7 bases, with 9 bases between them. The germline V gene encodes CDR1 MGHRA and CDR2 YSYEKL. This CDR3 region has 13 residues. CDR3 in amino acids: CASSQDPRFGYTF. In DNA form, the CDR3 reads TGCGCCAGCAGCCAAGATCCCAGATTTGGCTACACCTTC.

This clonotype is termed medium-sized. A library made for alpha chains picked up this beta chain off target, so its size means little. The chain uses TRBV11-2 and TRBJ2-6; TRBD1 matches at 7 bases. V was clipped by 0 bases and J by 0 bases; unmatched bases: 5. Per the germline V gene, CDR1 is SGHAT and CDR2 is FQNNGV. The CDR3 has 18 amino acids. The CDR3 nucleotides are TGTGCCAGCAGCTTAGACAACAGGGGATTCTCTGGGGCCAACGTCCTGACTTTC. Translated, it gives CASSLDNRGFSGANVLTF.

This clonotype rates as medium-sized (0.01 to 0.1%). A library made for alpha chains picked up this beta chain off target, so its size means little. The chain carries TRBV29-1 and TRBJ2-5; D possibly corresponds to TRBD2 (7 bases). The CDR3 is 15 amino acids. Germline CDR1 reads SQVTM; CDR2 reads ANQGSEA. V lost 1 base to trimming and J lost 4 bases, with 16 bases between them. The CDR3 spells CSVEVVRGAGETQYF. CDR3 in DNA: TGCAGCGTTGAAGTCGTCCGGGGGGCGGGAGAGACCCAGTACTTC. The full variable domain, in which reference TRBV29-1 and TRBJ2-5 provide the parts outside the CDR3, is SAVISQKPSRDICQRGTSLTIQCQVDSQVTMMFWYRQQPGQSLTLIATANQGSEATYESGFVIDKFPISRPNLTFSTLTVSNMSPEDSSIYLCSVEVVRGAGETQYFGPGTRLLVL.

The sample holds many counts of this clonotype. Since it is a stray read in a library aimed at alpha chains, this beta chain has a size that is not meaningful. The chain employs TRBV20-1 and TRBJ2-5; 10 bases agree with TRBD1. The germline V gene encodes CDR1 DFQATT and CDR2 SNEGSKA (reference sequence). The CDR3 is 13 amino acids. The V gene end was trimmed by 6 bases and the J gene end by 5 bases; junction bases not matched to a gene: 6. The CDR3 DNA sequence: TGCAGTGCCCCGACAGGGGGCAGGGAGACCCAGTACTTC. It specifies CSAPTGGRETQYF.

This clonotype appeared many times. A library made for alpha chains picked up this beta chain off target, so its size means little. The chain uses TRBV12-3 or TRBV12-4 and TRBJ2-5; unclear D gene. The length of the CDR3 is 11 residues. V was cut by 3 bases and J by 5 bases, with 4 bases left in between. This chain's CDR3 is CASSFGETQYF. The CDR3 DNA is TGTGCCAGCAGTTTTGGGGAGACCCAGTACTTC.

In this sample, this clonotype turned up many times. As an off-target read in a library built for alpha chains, this beta chain has a frequency of little significance. The chain links TRBV7-9 to TRBJ1-2; D is undetermined. Trimming left V 1 base short and J 5 bases short, with 5 bases between. CDR1 and CDR2 (germline): SEHNR, FQNEAQ (reference sequence). This CDR3 has 12 amino acids. The CDR3 here is CASSLEGYGYTF. In DNA form, the CDR3 reads TGTGCCAGCAGCTTAGAAGGATATGGCTACACCTTC.

This clonotype is medium-sized in the sample. This beta chain represents an off-target read in a library built for alpha chains; its size is of limited meaning. The chain carries TRBV5-4 and TRBJ1-1; maybe TRBD1 (5 bases). Looked up from germline, CDR1 is SGHNT and CDR2 is YYREEE (reference sequence). This CDR3 comprises 13 residues. V gave up 2 bases and J gave up 8 bases, with 13 bases separating them. The CDR3 bases are TGTGCCAGCAGCTTCGCAGGGTCTTTCGAAGCTTTCTTT. Translated: CASSFAGSFEAFF.

This clonotype has at least ten counts. Since the library was made to target alpha chains, this beta chain is a stray read and its abundance is not meaningful. This chain uses TRBV20-1 with TRBJ2-7; no clear D. Germline V gives CDR1 DFQATT, CDR2 SNEGSKA (reference sequence). V lost 0 bases and J 1 base, leaving 13 bases between the germline ends. The CDR3 covers 15 residues. CDR3 in amino acids: CSARDIADNSYEQYF. Here the CDR3 DNA reads TGCAGTGCTAGAGATATTGCAGACAATTCCTACGAGCAGTACTTC.

Concerning this clonotype: The library was prepared for alpha chains; this beta chain is a stray read, so its frequency means little. The V gene is TRBV12-3 or TRBV12-4, the J gene TRBJ2-3, with 9 nucleotides matching TRBD2. The CDR3 is 15 residues long. V lost 2 bases and J lost 0; bases outside the gene matches: 0. CDR3 DNA sequence: TGTGCCAGCAGTTTAACTAGCGGGAGCACAGATACGCAGTATTTT. As protein: CASSLTSGSTDTQYF.

This clonotype occurred many times. This beta chain appears as a stray read in a library generated for alpha chains; its size is not informative. V gene TRBV7-3 combines with J gene TRBJ2-1, with TRBD2 matching 7 bases. Germline loops: CDR1 SGHTA, CDR2 FQGTGA. J was trimmed by 5 bases and V by 2 bases; bases with no gene match: 9. CDR3 length equals 16 residues. CDR3 DNA sequence: TGTGCCAGCAGCTTAGAAGGCGGGGGAACCCACAATGAGCAGTTCTTC. Translated, it gives CASSLEGGGTHNEQFF. Full variable domain (rest looked up from reference TRBV7-3 and TRBJ2-1): GAGVSQTPSNKVTEKGKYVELRCDPISGHTALYWYRQSLGQGPEFLIYFQGTGAADDSGLPNDRFFAVRPEGSVSTLKIQRTERGDSAVYLCASSLEGGGTHNEQFFGPGTRLTVL.

A word on this clonotype: For a library built for alpha chains, this beta chain is a stray read; little rests on its size. The rearrangement joins TRBV7-6 to TRBJ2-5; D may be TRBD1 (5 bases). Germline V gene sequence: CDR1 SGHVS, CDR2 FNYEAQ. The V gene lost 4 bases and the J gene lost 1 base, with 13 bases spanning the gap. This CDR3 region has 15 residues. In DNA, the CDR3 is TGTGCCAGCAGCTCCCAGGGTACGCTCCAAGAGACCCAGTACTTC. Amino acids: CASSSQGTLQETQYF.

In this sample, this clonotype is medium-sized. The library was designed around alpha chains, so this beta chain is a stray read whose abundance carries little weight. The chain links TRBV5-4 to TRBJ1-1; D is uncertain. The germline V gene encodes CDR1 SGHNT and CDR2 YYREEE (reference sequence). The CDR3 has 12 amino acids. V was trimmed by 4 bases and J by 5 bases, leaving 9 bases between them. CDR3 nucleotide sequence: TGTGCCAGCAGCCCTAGGGATACTGAAGCTTTCTTT. Its protein product is CASSPRDTEAFF.